This entry features one TCR beta chain sequence. A junction end diverges from the germline sequence, so it may reflect a read error. The CDR3 covers 17 residues. Looked up from germline, CDR1 is SNHLY and CDR2 is FYNNEI. This specimen belongs to a study of identical twins. TCRdb used MiXCR to reprocess the 5' RACE reads, holding one entry per CDR3 protein. This table has 400,000 to 550,000 distinct CDR3 sequences, less than 25% appearing once. Everyone who donated was a healthy Caucasian. The same data also contributed to another study, on T cells expressing NK-cell markers. That paper states: Underlying the TCR beta repertoires were sorted CD3+CD56+NKG2C+, CD3+CD56+NKG2C- and CD3+CD56-NKG2C+ T cells. Dominance of the CD3+CD56-NKG2C+ fraction by these clonotypes also held in a handful of donors.

The specimen sequenced was CD4+ T cells sorted from blood. The chain is built from TRBV2 and TRBJ2-1; 13 nucleotides match TRBD2. The origin of this receptor is a woman between 18 and 29 years old in good health. For the CDR3, the DNA is TGTGCCATCAGTCCCTGGACTAGCGGGAGTTCCTACAATGAGCAGTTCTTC. Translated, it gives CAISPWTSGSSYNEQFF.